These T cell receptor beta chains were read from a single sample in a study of coeliac disease. Produced via immunoSEQ multiplex PCR; TCRdb's table is partial and in-frame only. The sample lists approximately 5,400 clones; about 63% were seen once. The sequenced sample consisted of lymphocytes from the gut lamina propria. These receptors were obtained from an older man with active celiac disease. CDR3s include the opening cysteine and the closing phenylalanine or tryptophan. A D gene is named only where the DNA matches it firmly. Clone size appears in some rows only: once, few, many, or a class for an expanded clone.

clone size,J gene,V gene,D gene,CDR3 protein,CDR3 DNA
few,TRBJ2-7,TRBV5-8,NA,CASSFYQGRGAHSYEQYF,TGTGCCAGCAGCTTTTATCAGGGCAGGGGCGCTCATTCCTACGAGCAGTACTTC
NA,TRBJ1-1,TRBV29-1,NA,CSARGGRGIANTEAFF,TGCAGCGCCCGAGGGGGGAGGGGAATCGCAAACACTGAAGCTTTCTTT
few,TRBJ1-3,TRBV5-5,NA,CASTWRWGESGNTIYF,TGTGCCAGCACCTGGCGGTGGGGGGAATCCGGAAACACCATATATTTT
few,TRBJ1-6,TRBV19,NA,CASSIVGAARNSPLHF,TGTGCCAGTAGTATTGTTGGGGCAGCGCGTAATTCACCCCTCCACTTT
NA,TRBJ2-7,TRBV5-5,NA,CASSMRHSYEQYF,TGTGCCAGCAGCATGCGGCACTCCTACGAGCAGTACTTC
few,TRBJ2-7,TRBV7-6,TRBD2,CASSLAYRGGYEQYF,TGTGCCAGCAGCTTAGCGTATCGGGGGGGCTACGAGCAGTACTTC
NA,TRBJ1-2,TRBV28,NA,CASSFREAGYGYTF,TGTGCCAGCAGTTTTCGGGAGGCGGGGTATGGCTACACCTTC
NA,TRBJ1-5,TRBV27,NA,CASSPRYSNQPQHF,TGTGCCAGCAGTCCTCGGTACAGCAATCAGCCCCAGCATTTT
NA,TRBJ2-7,TRBV10-3,NA,CAISDRGRGEQYF,TGTGCCATCAGTGACCGAGGGCGCGGCGAGCAGTACTTC
NA,TRBJ2-1,TRBV4-2,TRBD2,CASSQVSSGRAGDEQFF,TGTGCCAGCAGCCAAGTAAGTAGCGGGAGGGCCGGAGATGAGCAGTTCTTC
NA,TRBJ2-7,TRBV30,NA,CAWKNRVFPYEQYF,TGTGCCTGGAAAAACAGGGTTTTTCCCTACGAGCAGTACTTC
NA,TRBJ2-5,TRBV5-1,TRBD1,CASSRDRVVETQYF,TGCGCCAGCAGCCGGGACAGGGTCGTAGAGACCCAGTACTTC
NA,TRBJ2-3,TRBV30,TRBD1,CAWSVNRGRTDTQYF,TGTGCCTGGAGTGTAAACAGGGGGAGGACAGATACGCAGTATTTT
few,TRBJ1-2,TRBV6-5,NA,CASSSRGGDYGYTF,TGTGCCAGCAGTTCCCGGGGGGGTGACTATGGCTACACCTTC